This entry features one T cell receptor beta chain sequence. Antigen specificity is unknown. PCR amplification relied on 60 Vbeta primers (plus 13 Jbeta primers). Original processing notes: Among the unique TCR beta chains that a later analysis counted, about 81 million in all, roughly 9.9 million were shared. The table came from immunoSEQ multiplex PCR; TCRdb's copy has only in-frame clones and leaves some out. V, J and clone size are those of that table, while D and trimming were read from the DNA. This sample has 200,000 or so clones, with about 80% found just once. The data are from a study of cytomegalovirus exposure and HLA in healthy donors. Findings and limits, study-wide: CMV serostatus was the only immune exposure information that was available. Versus the approximately 700-donor mean, an Asian-associated ancestry cluster reportedly showed fewer N-insertions in a later analysis.

The clonotype originates from a woman between 18 and 29 years old in good health and CMV-seropositive. The material sequenced was PBMCs.

The CDR3 sequence: CASSLTDGGGYTF. In DNA, the CDR3 is TGTGCCAGCAGCTTAACCGATGGGGGGGGCTACACCTTC. This sequence joins TRBV7-3 and TRBJ1-2, with D maybe TRBD1 (5 bases). The CDR3 loop spans 13 amino acids. Between the trimmed V and J ends, which lost 0 bases and 8 bases, there was a span of 10 bases. The germline gives CDR1 SGHTA, CDR2 FQGTGA.